Reported below is one TCR beta chain. What this receptor recognizes is not known. The entry originates in a study of T cell clusters in autoimmune cytopenias (dated by TCRdb to the late 2010s). Background for the entire study: TRB sequencing reached a median depth of about 52,000 reads per sample and yielded a median of 2,350 distinct TRB clonotypes per sample. The study was designed to test whether a disease-specific immune repertoire signature usable as a blood-based biomarker is carried by autoimmune cytopenia patients. Peripheral blood TRB and IGH repertoires were sequenced in autoimmune cytopenia patients at active disease and during treatment follow-up, alongside healthy, CLL and autoimmune hepatitis controls. The paper as a whole reports these results and caveats: GLIPH suggested that primary autoimmune cytopenia patients lacked physiological T cell clusters: 45 to 55 clusters were exclusive to healthy donors versus some 18 exclusive to patients. Shifts in the TRB repertoire, including less even repertoires in secondary cytopenia and CLL, were mostly a reflection of lymphoma bias and not of autoimmunity. The T cell clusters were defined in silico only, and their functional role remained to be validated experimentally. Compared with active autoimmune hepatitis patients, healthy donors had almost three times as many exclusive TRB clusters, a finding consistent with an autoimmunity-wide signature. The cluster-lack signature was not observed for secondary cytopenia versus CLL, as the signature was apparently masked by the dominant lymphoma-associated repertoire.

Each sample's TRB amplification started from roughly 240 ng of peripheral blood genomic DNA, which corresponds to approximately 36,000 genome equivalents. CDR1 is given as SGDLS and CDR2 as YYNGEE, both from the germline V gene. The CDR3 contains 13 residues, cysteine and phenylalanine counted. The DNA is unrecorded. TRB rearrangements were amplified by multiplex PCR following a touch-down protocol, with the TRB-A and TRB-B primer pools mixed in one tube. Two consecutive PCR reactions with Phusion HS II polymerase added Illumina adapters and sample indices to the amplicons. The amplicons were gel-purified using the NucleoSpin Gel and PCR Clean-up kit, after which quantification was performed by Qubit and quality was checked on an Agilent 2100 Bioanalyzer. Sequencing of the libraries was done on an Illumina MiSeq with paired-end, single-indexed, 600-cycle runs. The study's own analysis went as follows. MiXCR version 2.1.12, together with the default MiXCR reference library, was used to align and assemble the TRB reads. A clone was defined by each unique CDR3 nucleotide sequence, and analysis was restricted to productive sequences with at least two reads. Alpha-parameterized diversity profiles (alpha 0 to 5), including the Shannon (alpha 1) and Simpson (alpha 2) indices, were computed with an R script to assess repertoire diversity. The tcR package was used to compute combinatorial TRB VJ usage, which was then compared between cohorts by principal component analysis with ade4. GLIPH was used to cluster TCRbeta CDR3s in pairs of cohorts matched for age and read depth, and a Wilcoxon test was used to compare cluster frequencies. The reads went through TCRdb reprocessing, and each CDR3 protein sequence gets one entry with no DNA. Clone size and V and J calls follow TCRdb, not the original study. The sample table gives approximately 470 distinct CDR3 sequences. About 64% of the sample is held by the ten biggest clonotypes.

This receptor was identified in a human donor with an autoimmune cytopenia or autoimmune hepatitis (not recorded which). Recombination connected TRBV9 to TRBJ1-1. Sequences were obtained from peripheral blood. The CDR3 region has the sequence CASSVVEDTEAFF.